Below are 25 T cell receptor beta chains sequenced from a single sample in a study of immune characterization of retroperitoneal liposarcoma. TCRdb redid the calling of the PCR reads with MiXCR, one entry per CDR3 protein. The table records approximately 2,000 distinct CDR3 sequences, just over 35% of them present only once. Sequencing was done on a sample of tumor tissue. The receptors were sampled from a male donor with retroperitoneal liposarcoma.

A note on this clonotype: A much more abundant neighbour one base away suggests this may be a read error. The V gene is TRBV6-5, the J gene TRBJ2-1, with 14 bases lining up with TRBD2. V shed 7 bases and J 10 bases; nucleotides not matched to a gene: 12. CDR1 MNHEY and CDR2 SVGAGI come from the germline V gene. CDR3 length: 16 residues. The CDR3 region is CASIKTSGGDNYEQFF. CDR3 sequence (DNA): TGTGCCAGCATAAAGACTAGCGGGGGGGACAATTACGAGCAGTTCTTC.

The chain has TRBV12-3 or TRBV12-4 and TRBJ2-1; no reliable D call. Trimming left V 3 bases short and J 10 bases short, with 7 bases between. The CDR3 runs 11 residues. CDR3 DNA sequence: TGTGCCAGCAGTTTCCACTACGAGCAGTTCTTC. This gives the protein CASSFHYEQFF.

The J gene is TRBJ1-2, the V gene TRBV5-1; D is unclear. V was trimmed by 0 bases and J by 4 bases, leaving 13 bases between them. Germline lookup yields CDR1 SGHRS and CDR2 YFSETQ. The CDR3 contains 15 residues. The CDR3 region has the DNA TGCGCCAGCAGCTTGGATCTTTCCTTGGGCTATGGCTACACCTTC. This gives the protein CASSLDLSLGYGYTF. Filled out from reference TRBV5-1 and TRBJ1-2, the complete variable domain reads KAGVTQTPRYLIKTRGQQVTLSCSPISGHRSVSWYQQTPGQGLQFLFEYFSETQRNKGNFPGRFSGRQFSNSRSEMNVSTLELGDSALYLCASSLDLSLGYGYTFGSGTRLTVV.

The V call is TRBV6-6, the J call TRBJ1-6, with TRBD1 matching 8 bases. The ends lost 7 bases at V and 8 bases at J; junction bases unmatched: 7. The CDR3 extends over 14 amino acids. The germline gives CDR1 MNHNY, CDR2 SVGAGI (reference sequence). The CDR3 protein is CASNPTGGHSPLHF. CDR3 nucleotide sequence: TGTGCCAGCAATCCCACAGGGGGTCATTCACCCCTCCACTTT.

The J gene is TRBJ2-1, the V gene TRBV12-3 or TRBV12-4; 11 positions match TRBD2. The CDR3 consists of 15 residues. The junction had 6 bases not matched to a gene; V was cut back by 5 bases and J by 6 bases. CDR3 in DNA: TGTGCCAGCAGTACCCGACTAGCGGGAAGCAATGAGCAGTTCTTC. Translated: CASSTRLAGSNEQFF.

The rearrangement joins TRBV12-3 or TRBV12-4 to TRBJ2-3; 11 bases match TRBD2. This CDR3 is built from 15 residues. The V gene end was trimmed by 7 bases and the J gene end by 7 bases; junction bases not matched to a gene: 10. The DNA for the CDR3 is TGTGCCAGCACCATAGCGGGAGGGCCGGGTTATACGCAGTATTTT. Its protein is CASTIAGGPGYTQYF.

The chain links TRBV27 to TRBJ2-5, with TRBD2 matching 12 bases. V lost 5 bases and J lost 5; bases outside the gene matches: 3. Germline V lookup: CDR1 MNHEY, CDR2 SMNVEV (reference sequence). This CDR3 comprises 14 residues. The CDR3 sequence is CASSPGTSGETQYF. The CDR3 DNA follows: TGTGCCAGCAGTCCAGGGACTAGCGGGGAGACCCAGTACTTC.

The chain has TRBV6-1 and TRBJ2-1; no reliable D call. Germline loops: CDR1 MNHNS, CDR2 SASEGT. This CDR3 is built from 14 residues. The ends were cut back, 10 bases at V and 2 bases at J, with 15 bases in the middle. The CDR3 DNA is TGTGCCAACTCAAGGGCTAAGGCCTACAATGAGCAGTTCTTC. Translation: CANSRAKAYNEQFF.

The chain has TRBV27 and TRBJ2-5, with D tentatively TRBD1 or TRBD2 (6 bases each). The DNA end is more similar to TRBJ2-7, so the J call may be wrong. Germline CDR1 is MNHEY and CDR2 is SMNVEV (reference sequence). The CDR3 length is 19 residues. The CDR3 DNA reads TGTGCCAGCAGGTTAAGGGGAGCAAGGGTGCAAGCAGGGGAGGTCGAGCAGTACTTC. This sequence encodes CASRLRGARVQAGEVEQYF.

This chain links TRBV6-1 with TRBJ2-7; D possibly uses TRBD1 or TRBD2 (5 bases each). This CDR3 has 16 amino acids. Germline values: CDR1 MNHNS, CDR2 SASEGT. The germline V and J ends were trimmed by 1 base and 0 bases, with 13 bases remaining between them. CDR3: CASSEEGPGSSYEQYF. The CDR3 DNA reads TGTGCCAGCAGTGAAGAGGGGCCAGGGAGCTCCTACGAGCAGTACTTC.

This chain joins TRBV12-3 or TRBV12-4 and TRBJ2-1; D might be TRBD1 (6 bases). The closer fit of TRBJ2-7 to the DNA end suggests the J call may be wrong. The CDR3 has 14 amino acids. The chain's CDR3 is CASSLAQGSYEQYF. CDR3 DNA: TGTGCCAGCAGTTTAGCACAGGGCTCCTACGAGCAGTACTTC.

This clonotype has more than one count but fewer than ten. This chain connects TRBV6-2 or TRBV6-3 to TRBJ2-1; D not certain. Looked up from germline, CDR1 is MNHEY and CDR2 is SVGEGT. The CDR3 sequence is 11 residues long. The V end lost 4 bases, the J end lost 4 bases, and 2 bases lay between the germline ends. The CDR3 DNA sequence: TGTGCCAGCAGTTGGTACAATGAGCAGTTCTTC. Translation gives CASSWYNEQFF.

To note about this clonotype: A much larger clone lies one base from this, so it may be a read error. The chain couples TRBV6-1 to TRBJ2-7; the D is unclear. The DNA end favors TRBJ2-1, so the J call may be wrong. Germline values: CDR1 MNHNS, CDR2 SASEGT. This CDR3 is built from 13 residues. CDR3 coding DNA: TGTGCCAGCACGGACCCGCGTGCCTACGAGCAGTTCTTC. Translating it yields CASTDPRAYEQFF.

Only a few counts were recorded for this clonotype. V and J are TRBV6-1 and TRBJ1-3; D ambiguous. Germline loops: CDR1 MNHNS, CDR2 SASEGT. Trimming took 5 bases from V and 0 from J, leaving 5 bases between them. The CDR3 extends over 13 amino acids. CDR3 amino acids: CASSRLSGNTIYF. The CDR3 nucleotides read TGTGCCAGCAGTCGCCTCTCTGGAAACACCATATATTTT.

By sample fraction, this clonotype is medium-sized (0.01 to 0.1%). In DNA form, the CDR3 reads TGTGCCAGCGGATCAGGGCCACACAATGAGCAGTTCTTC. Translated: CASGSGPHNEQFF. The chain links TRBV6-1 to TRBJ2-1; D perhaps matches TRBD1 (5 bases). Per the germline V gene, CDR1 is MNHNS and CDR2 is SASEGT. This CDR3 is 13 amino acids long. V lost 8 bases and J lost 5, with 13 bases in between.

The rearrangement joins TRBV27 to TRBJ1-1; tentatively, D is TRBD1 (6 bases). Deletions cut 4 bases from V and 3 bases from J, with 12 bases between. CDR3 length: 14 residues. CDR1 and CDR2 (germline): MNHEY, SMNVEV (reference sequence). CDR3 sequence: CASSSGRGHTEAFF. DNA of the CDR3: TGTGCCAGCAGTTCAGGCAGGGGTCACACTGAAGCTTTCTTT.

This clonotype was counted once. This sequence joins TRBV10-2 and TRBJ1-2, with D hard to call. Germline CDR1 is WSHSY and CDR2 is SAAADI. This CDR3 is 12 amino acids long. Trimming left V 2 bases short and J 8 bases short, with 9 bases between. The CDR3 DNA reads as TGCGCCAGCAGTGAGGGCGGAATCGGCTACACCTTC. Translated: CASSEGGIGYTF.

The chain uses TRBV9 and TRBJ2-5, with D perhaps TRBD1 or TRBD2 (5 bases each). The CDR3 is made up of 15 amino acids. Trimming removed 2 bases at V and 2 bases at J, with 13 bases between. The V gene's germline CDR1 is SGDLS and CDR2 YYNGEE. The CDR3 reads CASSVSWGIQETQYF. The CDR3 coding sequence is TGTGCCAGCAGCGTCTCCTGGGGGATTCAAGAGACCCAGTACTTC.

By share, this clonotype ranks as medium-sized (0.01 to 0.1%). This chain uses TRBV7-2 with TRBJ2-4, with no clear D. Germline CDR1 is SGHTA and CDR2 is FQGNSA. This CDR3 has 15 residues. V was cut by 1 base and J by 13 bases, with 20 bases left in between. CDR3 DNA sequence: TGTGCCAGCAGCTTAGAATATACCTCCTACAATGAGCAGTACTTC. This encodes CASSLEYTSYNEQYF.

The V call is TRBV6-1, the J call TRBJ2-1; weak D call: TRBD2 (5 bases). The J call is uncertain, as TRBJ2-7 better fits the DNA end. The CDR3 runs to 13 residues. The germline gives CDR1 MNHNS, CDR2 SASEGT. CDR3 residues: CASKSASKREQYF. The CDR3 DNA follows: TGTGCCAGCAAAAGCGCCTCTAAGCGGGAGCAGTACTTC.

This clonotype turned up a few times. V and J are TRBV6-1 and TRBJ2-1; possible D gene TRBD2, 6 bases. CDR1 and CDR2 (germline): MNHNS, SASEGT. V was clipped by 3 bases and J by 0 bases, with 24 bases between them. The CDR3 is 20 residues long. The chain's CDR3 is CASSDWFEKLAASSYNEQFF. CDR3 DNA: TGTGCCAGCAGTGATTGGTTCGAAAAACTAGCTGCTAGCTCCTACAATGAGCAGTTCTTC.

This clonotype showed up just a few times. The chain recombines TRBV6-1 with TRBJ1-1, with D possibly matching TRBD1 (5 bases). The germline CDR1 and CDR2 sequences are MNHNS and SASEGT. This CDR3 is built from 12 residues. Trimming cost V 2 bases and J 7 bases, with 8 bases left between them. CDR3 residues: CASSERGIEAFF. The CDR3 nucleotides read TGTGCCAGCAGTGAAAGGGGAATTGAAGCTTTCTTT.

This clonotype turned up a few times. V gene TRBV6-1 combines with J gene TRBJ2-5; TRBD2 agrees at 10 bases. The end of the DNA aligns better with TRBJ2-7, so the J call may be wrong. Germline loops: CDR1 MNHNS, CDR2 SASEGT. CDR3 length equals 14 residues. The CDR3 DNA reads TGTGCCAGCAGTGTGATAGCGGGGGGCTACGAGCAGTACTTC. Translating it yields CASSVIAGGYEQYF.

The CDR3: CASSPRGGRVLAGAKAYEQYF. The CDR3 coding sequence is TGTGCCAGCAGTCCAAGGGGGGGGAGAGTACTAGCGGGAGCTAAAGCCTACGAGCAGTACTTC. V and J are TRBV6-1 and TRBJ2-5, with 11 bases fitting TRBD2. The assigned J gene may be wrong: the sequence end matches TRBJ2-7 better. Germline V gene sequence: CDR1 MNHNS, CDR2 SASEGT. The length of the CDR3 is 21 residues.

A single count supports this clonotype. V usage is TRBV6-6 and J usage is TRBJ2-5; the match to TRBD2 covers 9 bases. The DNA end favors TRBJ2-1, so the J call may be wrong. The V gene's germline CDR1 is MNHNY and CDR2 SVGAGI (reference sequence). This CDR3 is built from 15 residues. Here the CDR3 reads CASSYGLATSNEQFF. The CDR3 region has the DNA TGTGCCAGCAGTTACGGACTAGCGACCTCCAATGAGCAGTTCTTC.